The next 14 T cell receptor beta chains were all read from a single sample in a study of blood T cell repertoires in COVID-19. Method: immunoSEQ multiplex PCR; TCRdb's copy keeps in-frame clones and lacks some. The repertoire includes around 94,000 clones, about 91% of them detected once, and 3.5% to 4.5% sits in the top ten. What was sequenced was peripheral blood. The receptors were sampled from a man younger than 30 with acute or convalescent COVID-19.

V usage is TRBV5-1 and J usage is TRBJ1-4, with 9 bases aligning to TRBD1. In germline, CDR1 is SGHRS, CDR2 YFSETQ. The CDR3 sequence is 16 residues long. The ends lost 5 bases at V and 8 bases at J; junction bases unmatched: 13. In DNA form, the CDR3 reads TGCGCCAGCAGTTGGGGAGGGACAGGGCTAAACGAAAAACTGTTTTTT. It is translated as CASSWGGTGLNEKLFF. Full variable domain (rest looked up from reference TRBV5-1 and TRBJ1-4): KAGVTQTPRYLIKTRGQQVTLSCSPISGHRSVSWYQQTPGQGLQFLFEYFSETQRNKGNFPGRFSGRQFSNSRSEMNVSTLELGDSALYLCASSWGGTGLNEKLFFGSGTQLSVL.

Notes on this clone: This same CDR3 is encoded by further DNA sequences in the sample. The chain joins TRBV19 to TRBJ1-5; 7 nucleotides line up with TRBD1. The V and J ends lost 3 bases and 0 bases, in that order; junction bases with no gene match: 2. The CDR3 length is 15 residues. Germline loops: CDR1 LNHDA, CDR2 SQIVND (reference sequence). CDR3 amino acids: CASSMGQYSNQPQHF. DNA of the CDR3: TGTGCCAGTAGTATGGGACAGTATAGCAATCAGCCCCAGCATTTT.

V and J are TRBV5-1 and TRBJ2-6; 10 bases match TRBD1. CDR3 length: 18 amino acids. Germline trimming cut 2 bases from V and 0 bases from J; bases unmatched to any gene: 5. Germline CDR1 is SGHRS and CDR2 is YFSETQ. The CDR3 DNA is TGCGCCAGCAGCTTATCCGGGACAGGGGCCTCTGGGGCCAACGTCCTGACTTTC. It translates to CASSLSGTGASGANVLTF. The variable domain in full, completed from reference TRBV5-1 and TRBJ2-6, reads KAGVTQTPRYLIKTRGQQVTLSCSPISGHRSVSWYQQTPGQGLQFLFEYFSETQRNKGNFPGRFSGRQFSNSRSEMNVSTLELGDSALYLCASSLSGTGASGANVLTFGAGSRLTVL.

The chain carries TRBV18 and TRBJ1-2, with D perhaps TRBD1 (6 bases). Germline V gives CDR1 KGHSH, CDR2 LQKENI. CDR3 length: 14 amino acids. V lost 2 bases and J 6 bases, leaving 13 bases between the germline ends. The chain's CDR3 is CASSPSLDSNGYTF. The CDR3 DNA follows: TGTGCCAGCTCACCATCTTTGGACAGTAATGGCTACACCTTC.

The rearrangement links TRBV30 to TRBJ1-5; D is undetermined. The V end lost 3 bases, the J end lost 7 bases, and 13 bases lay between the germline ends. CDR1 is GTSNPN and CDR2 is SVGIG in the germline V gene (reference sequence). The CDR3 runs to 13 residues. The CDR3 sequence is CAWRSGSRQPQHF. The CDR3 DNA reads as TGTGCCTGGAGGTCCGGGAGTAGGCAGCCCCAGCATTTT.

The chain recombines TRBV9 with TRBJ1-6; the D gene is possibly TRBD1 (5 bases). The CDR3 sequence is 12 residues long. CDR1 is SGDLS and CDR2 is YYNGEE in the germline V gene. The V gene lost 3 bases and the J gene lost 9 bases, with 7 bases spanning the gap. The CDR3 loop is CASSGGGSPLHF. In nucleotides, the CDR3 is TGTGCCAGCAGCGGGGGCGGTTCACCCCTCCACTTT.

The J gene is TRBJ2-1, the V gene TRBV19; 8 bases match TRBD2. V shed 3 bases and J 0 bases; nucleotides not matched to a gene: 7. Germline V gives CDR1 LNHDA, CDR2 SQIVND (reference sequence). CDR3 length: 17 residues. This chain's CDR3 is CASSIYGGGSSYNEQFF. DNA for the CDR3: TGTGCCAGTAGTATTTACGGGGGGGGTTCCTCCTACAATGAGCAGTTCTTC.

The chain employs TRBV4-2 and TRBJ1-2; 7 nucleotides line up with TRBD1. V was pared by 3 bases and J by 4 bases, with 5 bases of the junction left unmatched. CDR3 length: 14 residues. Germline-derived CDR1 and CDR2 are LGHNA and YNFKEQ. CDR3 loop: CASSQGQTVYGYTF. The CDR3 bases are TGTGCCAGCAGCCAGGGACAGACCGTCTATGGCTACACCTTC.

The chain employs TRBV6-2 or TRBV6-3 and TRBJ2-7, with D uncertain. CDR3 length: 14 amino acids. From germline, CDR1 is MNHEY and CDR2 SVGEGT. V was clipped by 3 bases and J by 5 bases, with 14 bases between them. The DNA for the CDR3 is TGTGCCAGCAGTTATACGAGGTTGTCTGACGAGCAGTACTTC. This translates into CASSYTRLSDEQYF.

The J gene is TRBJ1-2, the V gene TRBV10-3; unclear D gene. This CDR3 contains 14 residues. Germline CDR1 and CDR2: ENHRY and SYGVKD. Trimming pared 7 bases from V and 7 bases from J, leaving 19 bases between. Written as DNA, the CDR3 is TGTGCCATCACCCCGGCCGGGCGGGCGGGTGGCTACACCTTC. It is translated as CAITPAGRAGGYTF.

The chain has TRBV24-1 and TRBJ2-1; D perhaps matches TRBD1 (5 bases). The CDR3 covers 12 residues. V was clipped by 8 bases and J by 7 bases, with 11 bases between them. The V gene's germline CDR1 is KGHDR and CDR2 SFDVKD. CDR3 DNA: TGTGCCACCACGGACAAGGCGAATGAGCAGTTCTTC. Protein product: CATTDKANEQFF.

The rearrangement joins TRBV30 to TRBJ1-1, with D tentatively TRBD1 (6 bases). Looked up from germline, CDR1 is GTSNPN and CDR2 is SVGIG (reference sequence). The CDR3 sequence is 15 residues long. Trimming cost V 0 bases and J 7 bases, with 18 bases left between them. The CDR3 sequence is CAWSVAAGVSFEAFF. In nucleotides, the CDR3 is TGTGCCTGGAGTGTGGCAGCAGGGGTTTCCTTTGAAGCTTTCTTT.

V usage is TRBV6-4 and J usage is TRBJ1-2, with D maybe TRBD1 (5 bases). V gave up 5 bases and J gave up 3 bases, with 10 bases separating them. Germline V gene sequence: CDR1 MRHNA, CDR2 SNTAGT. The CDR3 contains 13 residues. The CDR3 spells CASSPGWDYGYTF. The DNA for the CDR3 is TGTGCCAGCAGTCCAGGGTGGGACTATGGCTACACCTTC.

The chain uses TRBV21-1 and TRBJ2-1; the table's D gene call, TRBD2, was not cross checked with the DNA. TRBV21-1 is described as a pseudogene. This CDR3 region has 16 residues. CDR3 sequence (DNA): TGTGCCAGCAGCAAAGCGGCTAGCGCCTCAAGGGGTGAGCAGTTCTTC. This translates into CASSKAASASRGEQFF.